Listed here are 27 T cell receptor beta chains from one sample, sequenced in a study of cytomegalovirus exposure and HLA in healthy donors. Primers: 60 Vbeta forward and 13 Jbeta reverse. This table comes from immunoSEQ multiplex PCR, and its TCRdb copy is limited to in-frame clones, with some not included. This table holds more than 85,000 clones, around four fifths found once. The specimen was PBMCs. These receptors were collected from a man aged 40-49 years in good health and CMV-seronegative.

This chain links TRBV30 with TRBJ1-5, with 8 positions matching TRBD1. CDR3 length equals 15 residues. CDR1 GTSNPN and CDR2 SVGIG come from the germline V gene (reference sequence). With V trimmed by 4 bases and J by 2 bases, 7 bases remained unmatched. The CDR3 is CAWTLRGQGNQPQHF. The CDR3 region has the DNA TGTGCCTGGACCCTCAGGGGACAGGGCAATCAGCCCCAGCATTTT.

The rearrangement uses TRBV18 and TRBJ1-1, with 7 bases fitting TRBD1. CDR3 length: 14 amino acids. Per the germline V gene, CDR1 is KGHSH and CDR2 is LQKENI. V dropped 3 bases and J dropped 7; count of bases not matched to a gene: 8. Here the CDR3 DNA reads TGTGCCAGCTCACCCATTGGACAGGCACTTGAAGCTTTCTTT. This gives the protein CASSPIGQALEAFF.

In this sample, this clone turned up a few times. This sequence joins TRBV19 and TRBJ2-3; D not resolved. V was shortened by 6 bases and J by 0 bases, with 10 bases between the two germline ends. The CDR3 has 14 amino acids. The germline CDR1 and CDR2 sequences are LNHDA and SQIVND (reference sequence). The DNA of the CDR3 is TGTGCCAGTAGAGAGCAGGCTAGCACAGATACGCAGTATTTT. Its protein product is CASREQASTDTQYF.

The chain is built from TRBV7-8 and TRBJ2-6, with 7 bases identical to TRBD1. The trim removed 3 bases at V and 4 bases at J, leaving 3 bases unmatched. Germline lookup yields CDR1 SGHVS and CDR2 FQNEAQ. This CDR3 is 15 amino acids long. This CDR3 reads CASSFTGVGANVLTF. The CDR3 coding sequence is TGTGCCAGCAGCTTCACAGGGGTCGGGGCCAACGTCCTGACTTTC.

The chain recombines TRBV1 with TRBJ2-2; the table's D call, TRBD1, has no DNA check behind it. TRBV1 is assigned pseudogene status. The CDR3 sequence is 15 residues long. CDR3 loop: CTSSQNRGWTGELFF. The CDR3 DNA sequence: TGCACCAGCAGCCAAAACAGGGGGTGGACCGGGGAGCTGTTTTTT.

In its sample, this clone was seen a few times. Mismatch with germline at one junction end may stem from a read error. The J gene is TRBJ2-1, the V gene TRBV7-9; no reliable D call. Germline CDR1 is SEHNR and CDR2 is FQNEAQ (reference sequence). The CDR3 runs to 12 residues. CDR3 sequence (DNA): TGTTCCAGCAGCCTCTCTCAAACAGAGCAGTTCTTC. Protein product: CSSSLSQTEQFF. Supplemented by reference TRBV7-9 and TRBJ2-1, the full variable domain reads DTGVSQNPRHKITKRGQNVTFRCDPISEHNRLYWYRQTLGQGPEFLTYFQNEAQLEKSRLLSDRFSAERPKGSFSTLEIQRTEQGDSAMYLCSSSLSQTEQFFGPGTRLTVL.

The genes are TRBV7-6 and TRBJ2-3, with TRBD2 matching over 8 bases. The CDR3 is 16 amino acids. CDR1 and CDR2 (germline): SGHVS, FNYEAQ. V lost 4 bases, J lost 6 bases, and 12 bases stayed unmatched. The CDR3 DNA follows: TGTGCCAGCAGCTCCGTGTTAGCGGGGACCTTGGATACGCAGTATTTT. This sequence encodes CASSSVLAGTLDTQYF.

This clone was detected a few times. This CDR3 reads CSAMDTYEQYF. CDR3 bases: TGCAGTGCTATGGACACCTACGAGCAGTACTTC. V gene TRBV20-1 combines with J gene TRBJ2-7; possible D gene TRBD1, 5 bases. The CDR3 is made up of 11 amino acids. The germline gives CDR1 DFQATT, CDR2 SNEGSKA (reference sequence). V was cut by 4 bases and J by 2 bases, with 6 bases left in between.

J is TRBJ2-5 and V is TRBV5-1, with a possible D match to TRBD2 (5 bases). Germline CDR1 SGHRS, CDR2 YFSETQ. CDR3 size: 17 residues. The V and J ends lost 1 base and 5 bases respectively, with 21 bases between them. The CDR3 spells CASSLQPALGSAETQYF. CDR3 bases: TGCGCCAGCAGCTTGCAACCTGCACTAGGGTCGGCGGAGACCCAGTACTTC. Full variable domain (outside the CDR3, taken from reference TRBV5-1 and TRBJ2-5): KAGVTQTPRYLIKTRGQQVTLSCSPISGHRSVSWYQQTPGQGLQFLFEYFSETQRNKGNFPGRFSGRQFSNSRSEMNVSTLELGDSALYLCASSLQPALGSAETQYFGPGTRLLVL.

The chain employs TRBV29-1 and TRBJ1-2; 7 bases agree with TRBD1. J gave up 8 bases and V 6 bases, and 12 bases lay outside the gene matches. The CDR3 length is 13 residues. Per germline, CDR1 SQVTM and CDR2 ANQGSEA. Here the CDR3 DNA reads TGCAGCGTCCGCAGGGGGGATCCTCGGGGCTACACCTTC. The encoded protein is CSVRRGDPRGYTF.

V usage is TRBV18 and J usage is TRBJ1-1; unclear D gene. The germline gives CDR1 KGHSH, CDR2 LQKENI. CDR3 length: 14 residues. The ends were cut back, 0 bases at V and 4 bases at J, with 9 bases in the middle. CDR3 region: CASSPPSSPTEAFF. The CDR3, as DNA: TGTGCCAGCTCACCACCAAGCTCTCCCACTGAAGCTTTCTTT.

The chain joins TRBV20-1 to TRBJ1-5, with D hard to call. The CDR3 contains 11 residues. Deletions cut 6 bases from V and 13 bases from J, with 16 bases between. The germline gives CDR1 DFQATT, CDR2 SNEGSKA (reference sequence). The CDR3 nucleotides read TGCAGTGCCTTCCTCGCGAGTACTCAGCATTTT. Encoded protein: CSAFLASTQHF.

This clone showed up just once. The rearrangement joins TRBV10-2 to TRBJ1-2; no clear D. V lost 3 bases and J 7 bases, leaving 9 bases between the germline ends. The CDR3 runs to 12 residues. Germline V gives CDR1 WSHSY, CDR2 SAAADI. The CDR3 nucleotides read TGCGCCAGCAGTGACCAAGACTTTGGCTACACCTTC. Translation: CASSDQDFGYTF.

The J gene is TRBJ1-2, the V gene TRBV15; possible D gene TRBD1, 6 bases. Germline V gives CDR1 LNHNV, CDR2 YYDKDF (reference sequence). This CDR3 has 14 residues. V lost 3 bases, J lost 4 bases, and 12 bases lay in between. As DNA, the CDR3 is TGTGCCACCAGCAGCCTGGACAGACTCTATGGCTACACCTTC. Translation gives CATSSLDRLYGYTF.

Only one count was recorded for this clone. This chain links TRBV7-3 with TRBJ2-7; TRBD2 is a possible D gene (5 bases). CDR1 and CDR2 (germline): SGHTA, FQGTGA. Between the trimmed V and J ends, which lost 1 base and 2 bases, there was a span of 12 bases. The CDR3 has 15 residues. In DNA, the CDR3 is TGTGCCAGCAGCTTAAGGTCGGGGATCCCCTACGAGCAGTACTTC. It yields the protein CASSLRSGIPYEQYF.

J is TRBJ2-3 and V is TRBV19; D call uncertain. The length of the CDR3 is 15 residues. V dropped 3 bases and J dropped 0 bases, with 10 bases sitting between them. Germline CDR1 and CDR2: LNHDA and SQIVND (reference sequence). The CDR3 nucleotides are TGTGCCAGTAGTATTGGAGCACCTAGCACAGATACGCAGTATTTT. Amino acids: CASSIGAPSTDTQYF.

Remarks on this clone: Its ends do not fully match the called genes, so a read error is possible. The rearrangement links TRBV7-9 to TRBJ2-7; possibly TRBD2 for D (5 bases). This CDR3 contains 12 residues. From germline, CDR1 is SEHNR and CDR2 FQNEAQ (reference sequence). The CDR3 loop reads CSSGQNAYEQYF. The CDR3 nucleotides read TGTTCCAGCGGTCAGAATGCCTACGAGCAGTACTTC. The full variable domain, rest sourced from reference TRBV7-9 and TRBJ2-7, is DTGVSQNPRHKITKRGQNVTFRCDPISEHNRLYWYRQTLGQGPEFLTYFQNEAQLEKSRLLSDRFSAERPKGSFSTLEIQRTEQGDSAMYLCSSGQNAYEQYFGPGTRLTVT.

V usage is TRBV15 and J usage is TRBJ1-2, with TRBD1 matching over 9 bases. Losses at the gene ends were 0 bases for V and 5 bases for J; bases not matched to a gene: 10. Per germline, CDR1 LNHNV and CDR2 YYDKDF (reference sequence). This CDR3 comprises 17 residues. The CDR3 DNA is TGTGCCACCAGCAGAGATTTGGGACAGGGACGGAATTATGGCTACACCTTC. As protein: CATSRDLGQGRNYGYTF.

V is TRBV27 and J is TRBJ2-6; 9 nucleotides agree with TRBD1. Germline loops: CDR1 MNHEY, CDR2 SMNVEV (reference sequence). The CDR3 has 18 residues. J gave up 3 bases and V 5 bases, and 11 bases lay outside the gene matches. For the CDR3, the DNA is TGTGCCAGCAGTCCAGGGGACAGGGTTCTCGTTGGGGCCAACGTCCTGACTTTC. As protein: CASSPGDRVLVGANVLTF.

A word on this clone: The sample carries other DNA sequences with the same CDR3. V usage is TRBV5-1 and J usage is TRBJ2-2; D might be TRBD2 (5 bases). V dropped 0 bases and J dropped 5 bases, with 5 bases sitting between them. Germline CDR1 SGHRS, CDR2 YFSETQ. The CDR3 loop spans 13 amino acids. CDR3: CASSLAGTGELFF. CDR3 DNA: TGCGCCAGCAGCTTGGCGGGGACCGGGGAGCTGTTTTTT.

This clone came up a few times. The chain uses TRBV30 and TRBJ2-5; 14 bases align to TRBD2. The ends lost 2 bases at V and 4 bases at J; junction bases unmatched: 3. CDR1 and CDR2 from the germline V gene are GTSNPN and SVGIG (reference sequence). The CDR3 runs 15 residues. The CDR3 sequence: CAWSRLAGGPETQYF. The CDR3 coding sequence is TGTGCCTGGAGTAGACTAGCGGGGGGGCCAGAGACCCAGTACTTC.

This chain uses TRBV7-2 with TRBJ2-1; possibly TRBD2 for D (5 bases). V dropped 3 bases and J dropped 7 bases, with 13 bases sitting between them. Per germline, CDR1 SGHTA and CDR2 FQGNSA. The CDR3 length is 14 residues. CDR3 sequence: CASSFSGRGNEQFF. CDR3 DNA: TGTGCCAGCAGCTTCAGCGGCCGGGGTAATGAGCAGTTCTTC.

This chain links TRBV21-1 with TRBJ2-5; the table's D gene call, TRBD1, was not cross checked with the DNA. TRBV21-1 is flagged as a pseudogene. This CDR3 spans 21 amino acids. CDR3 amino acids: CASSKGRCELRIGGPRETQYF. CDR3 DNA: TGTGCCAGCAGCAAAGGGAGGTGTGAGCTCCGAATAGGGGGCCCCAGGGAGACCCAGTACTTC.

The chain is built from TRBV7-3 and TRBJ2-1; 11 nucleotides align to TRBD2. CDR1 is SGHTA and CDR2 is FQGTGA in the germline V gene. The CDR3 is 18 residues long. Trimming removed 1 base from V and 0 bases from J; junction bases left unmatched: 5. The CDR3 bases are TGTGCCAGCAGCTTAAAGGGTAGCGGGGGGGCCTCCTACAATGAGCAGTTCTTC. Its translation: CASSLKGSGGASYNEQFF. The full variable domain, completed using reference TRBV7-3 and TRBJ2-1, is GAGVSQTPSNKVTEKGKYVELRCDPISGHTALYWYRQSLGQGPEFLIYFQGTGAADDSGLPNDRFFAVRPEGSVSTLKIQRTERGDSAVYLCASSLKGSGGASYNEQFFGPGTRLTVL.

CDR3 protein: CASSLTSGAGADTQYF. The CDR3 DNA sequence: TGTGCCAGCAGCTTAACAAGCGGGGCCGGTGCAGATACGCAGTATTTT. This sequence joins TRBV7-3 and TRBJ2-3; the match to TRBD2 covers 7 bases. Germline trimming cut 0 bases from V and 4 bases from J; bases unmatched to any gene: 7. The length of the CDR3 is 16 residues. Germline V gene data show CDR1 as SGHTA and CDR2 as FQGTGA.

The genes are TRBV11-2 and TRBJ2-7, with D possibly matching TRBD1 (6 bases). CDR3 length equals 15 residues. Germline assignment: CDR1 SGHAT and CDR2 FQNNGV. Deletions cut 3 bases from V and 5 bases from J, with 17 bases between. The CDR3 spells CASSFPQGDVDEQYF. CDR3 DNA sequence: TGTGCCAGCAGCTTTCCACAGGGAGACGTCGACGAGCAGTACTTC.

This sequence joins TRBV4-3 and TRBJ2-3, with 9 bases lining up with TRBD2. The CDR3 runs 19 residues. The germline V gene encodes CDR1 LGHNA and CDR2 YSLEER. With 4 bases clipped from V and 1 base from J, the junction kept 15 bases outside the gene matches. CDR3: CASSPPPAGGTFGTDTQYF. The DNA of the CDR3 is TGCGCCAGCAGCCCCCCCCCGGCGGGGGGGACGTTCGGCACAGATACGCAGTATTTT.